The rows below give T cell receptor beta chains drawn from one sample of a study of blood T cells in healthy people across ages. One entry per CDR3 protein, called by TCRdb with MiXCR from the 5' RACE reads. The profile covers approximately 1.5 million distinct CDR3 sequences, with almost 35% appearing a single time and approximately 10% taken by the ten largest. Sequenced input: blood. These receptors originate from a young woman in good health. The conserved cysteine and the conserved F or W are not part of the CDR3 here. The D gene is left open where the match is weak.

CDR3 protein: ASSLLLAGGPDTQY
D gene: TRBD2
J gene: TRBJ2-3
V gene: TRBV13
CDR3 length: 14

CDR3 protein: ASSPLAWVDGYT
D gene: -
J gene: TRBJ1-2
V gene: TRBV19
CDR3 length: 12

CDR3 protein: SASGRAGMMETQY
D gene: -
J gene: TRBJ2-5
V gene: TRBV20-1
CDR3 length: 13

CDR3 protein: ASSPPPEDSGTNEKLF
D gene: -
J gene: TRBJ1-4
V gene: TRBV7-2
CDR3 length: 16

CDR3 protein: ASSSPTRGRETQY
D gene: -
J gene: TRBJ2-5
V gene: TRBV5-6
CDR3 length: 13

CDR3 protein: ASSPRGGPETQY
D gene: TRBD2
J gene: TRBJ2-5
V gene: TRBV5-1
CDR3 length: 12

CDR3 protein: ASSPGLAGGPRTGDTQY
D gene: TRBD2
J gene: TRBJ2-3
V gene: TRBV7-2
CDR3 length: 17

CDR3 protein: ATRSLGGVQDEQY
D gene: -
J gene: TRBJ2-7
V gene: TRBV15
CDR3 length: 13

CDR3 protein: SAPDRSGGTGTEAF
D gene: TRBD1
J gene: TRBJ1-1
V gene: TRBV20-1
CDR3 length: 14

CDR3 protein: ASSTPTTPEQY
D gene: -
J gene: TRBJ2-7
V gene: TRBV28
CDR3 length: 11

CDR3 protein: ACSFEGGKRVDTQY
D gene: -
J gene: TRBJ2-3
V gene: TRBV11-2
CDR3 length: 14

CDR3 protein: STREFRSYNEQF
D gene: -
J gene: TRBJ2-1
V gene: TRBV20-1
CDR3 length: 12

CDR3 protein: ATKASGPDGNTQY
D gene: TRBD2
J gene: TRBJ2-3
V gene: TRBV28
CDR3 length: 13

CDR3 protein: ASSALQGSYGYT
D gene: -
J gene: TRBJ1-2
V gene: TRBV28
CDR3 length: 12

CDR3 protein: ASSRDLPYNSPLH
D gene: -
J gene: TRBJ1-6
V gene: TRBV3-1
CDR3 length: 13

CDR3 protein: ASSQETFGGNQPQH
D gene: -
J gene: TRBJ1-5
V gene: TRBV14
CDR3 length: 14

CDR3 protein: ASSRGLQGRGHEQF
D gene: TRBD1
J gene: TRBJ2-1
V gene: TRBV7-9
CDR3 length: 14

CDR3 protein: ASRSGARSYEQY
D gene: -
J gene: TRBJ2-7
V gene: TRBV27
CDR3 length: 12

CDR3 protein: ASSLTLVSNEQF
D gene: -
J gene: TRBJ2-1
V gene: TRBV7-3
CDR3 length: 12

CDR3 protein: ASSLATSLADVQY
D gene: TRBD2
J gene: TRBJ2-7
V gene: TRBV5-6
CDR3 length: 13

CDR3 protein: ASSTSGTGADTQY
D gene: TRBD1
J gene: TRBJ2-3
V gene: TRBV5-1
CDR3 length: 13

CDR3 protein: ASSPLAEAYEQY
D gene: TRBD2
J gene: TRBJ2-7
V gene: TRBV2
CDR3 length: 12

CDR3 protein: SARDGATNEKLF
D gene: -
J gene: TRBJ1-4
V gene: TRBV20-1
CDR3 length: 12

CDR3 protein: SARGPGTATYEQY
D gene: -
J gene: TRBJ2-7
V gene: TRBV20-1
CDR3 length: 13

CDR3 protein: ASSPGVGGSYEQY
D gene: -
J gene: TRBJ2-7
V gene: TRBV27
CDR3 length: 13

CDR3 protein: ASSQENSNTDTQY
D gene: -
J gene: TRBJ2-3
V gene: TRBV3-1
CDR3 length: 13

CDR3 protein: ASSLDRPNTEAF
D gene: -
J gene: TRBJ1-1
V gene: TRBV6-5
CDR3 length: 12

CDR3 protein: ASSPRRGGGTEAF
D gene: -
J gene: TRBJ1-1
V gene: TRBV5-1
CDR3 length: 13

CDR3 protein: ASSLDAGDPYEQY
D gene: TRBD2
J gene: -
V gene: TRBV5-1
CDR3 length: 13

CDR3 protein: ASSPGLAGGQSSYNEQF
D gene: TRBD2
J gene: TRBJ2-1
V gene: TRBV5-1
CDR3 length: 17

CDR3 protein: ASSGGVTTSGGEDTQY
D gene: TRBD2
J gene: TRBJ2-3
V gene: TRBV2
CDR3 length: 16

CDR3 protein: ASRTSGRGYNEQF
D gene: TRBD2
J gene: TRBJ2-1
V gene: TRBV12-3/TRBV12-4
CDR3 length: 13

CDR3 protein: ASSARGAYEQY
D gene: -
J gene: TRBJ2-7
V gene: TRBV12-3/TRBV12-4
CDR3 length: 11

CDR3 protein: ASSRTSWSTDTQY
D gene: TRBD2
J gene: TRBJ2-3
V gene: TRBV6-6
CDR3 length: 13

CDR3 protein: ASSEATVSGYT
D gene: -
J gene: TRBJ1-2
V gene: TRBV6-1
CDR3 length: 11

CDR3 protein: SARDPGGPSSYGQY
D gene: TRBD1
J gene: TRBJ2-7
V gene: TRBV20-1
CDR3 length: 14

CDR3 protein: ASSQDTSGGTYEQY
D gene: TRBD2
J gene: TRBJ2-7
V gene: TRBV4-2
CDR3 length: 14

CDR3 protein: ASSSSRNTGELF
D gene: -
J gene: TRBJ2-2
V gene: TRBV12-3/TRBV12-4
CDR3 length: 12

CDR3 protein: ATSYTLLSGANVLT
D gene: -
J gene: TRBJ2-6
V gene: TRBV15
CDR3 length: 14

CDR3 protein: ASSLARDNSYEQY
D gene: -
J gene: TRBJ2-7
V gene: TRBV11-1
CDR3 length: 13

CDR3 protein: ASSLSVGNYGYT
D gene: -
J gene: TRBJ1-2
V gene: TRBV27
CDR3 length: 12

CDR3 protein: ASSLLGLAGEQF
D gene: TRBD2
J gene: TRBJ2-1
V gene: TRBV7-9
CDR3 length: 12

CDR3 protein: ASSLVRAGGFGNEQF
D gene: TRBD2
J gene: TRBJ2-1
V gene: TRBV7-9
CDR3 length: 15

CDR3 protein: ASSRQTHSNQPQH
D gene: -
J gene: TRBJ1-5
V gene: TRBV6-1
CDR3 length: 13

CDR3 protein: ACTTNQGARQPQH
D gene: TRBD1
J gene: TRBJ1-5
V gene: TRBV6-1
CDR3 length: 13

CDR3 protein: ASSQTGEAYEQY
D gene: TRBD1
J gene: TRBJ2-7
V gene: TRBV13
CDR3 length: 12

CDR3 protein: ASSAGLAGGEQY
D gene: TRBD2
J gene: TRBJ2-7
V gene: TRBV9
CDR3 length: 12

CDR3 protein: ASTQEYNQPQH
D gene: -
J gene: TRBJ1-5
V gene: TRBV2
CDR3 length: 11

CDR3 protein: ASSARQEAF
D gene: -
J gene: TRBJ1-1
V gene: TRBV6-1
CDR3 length: 9

CDR3 protein: ATSSLRLAGRTHTQY
D gene: TRBD2
J gene: TRBJ2-3
V gene: TRBV15
CDR3 length: 15

CDR3 protein: ASTQGTPPGELF
D gene: -
J gene: TRBJ2-2
V gene: TRBV27
CDR3 length: 12

CDR3 protein: ASSWGQGLLNTEAF
D gene: TRBD1
J gene: TRBJ1-1
V gene: TRBV27
CDR3 length: 14

CDR3 protein: ASSEVRANTEAF
D gene: -
J gene: TRBJ1-1
V gene: TRBV6-1
CDR3 length: 12

CDR3 protein: SADLRQRNTEAF
D gene: -
J gene: TRBJ1-1
V gene: TRBV20-1
CDR3 length: 12

CDR3 protein: ASSEYRARETQY
D gene: -
J gene: TRBJ2-5
V gene: TRBV25-1
CDR3 length: 12